Listed here are 27 T cell receptor beta chains from one sample, sequenced in a study of cytomegalovirus exposure and HLA in healthy donors. With 60 Vbeta and 13 Jbeta primers, the PCR was carried out. Assay: immunoSEQ multiplex PCR; the TCRdb copy retains only in-frame clones and omits some. The table has 75,000 to 100,000 clones, roughly 79% seen once. The specimen was PBMCs. The receptors stem from a man aged 25-45 years in good health and CMV-seronegative.

The chain carries TRBV25-1 and TRBJ1-1, with 7 bases aligning to TRBD1. Germline V gene data show CDR1 as MGHDK and CDR2 as SYGVNS. V lost 6 bases, J lost 7 bases, and 14 bases stayed unmatched. There are 15 residues in the CDR3. As DNA, the CDR3 is TGTGCCAGCAGAGCTACTCAGGGGACAGCGGTTGAAGCTTTCTTT. Protein: CASRATQGTAVEAFF.

This clone was observed a few times. This chain links TRBV6-5 with TRBJ1-2; D remains unclear. From germline, CDR1 is MNHEY and CDR2 SVGAGI. V was cut by 5 bases and J by 4 bases, with 11 bases left in between. This CDR3 spans 13 amino acids. The chain's CDR3 is CASSKTVFYGYTF. For the CDR3, the DNA is TGTGCCAGCAGTAAAACAGTATTCTATGGCTACACCTTC.

This clone appeared once. The V gene is TRBV6-5, the J gene TRBJ2-5; the D gene is possibly TRBD1 (5 bases). The J call may be faulty, since TRBJ2-7 better matches the DNA end. The CDR3 covers 15 residues. Germline V lookup: CDR1 MNHEY, CDR2 SVGAGI. The CDR3 region has the DNA TGTGCCAGCAGTTACGGACATCTAGTACCCTACGAGCAGTACTTC. The encoded protein is CASSYGHLVPYEQYF.

The chain uses TRBV19 and TRBJ1-1; 8 bases are a match to TRBD1. Germline V CDR1 and CDR2: LNHDA, SQIVND (reference sequence). Germline trimming cut 9 bases from V and 5 bases from J; bases unmatched to any gene: 20. The CDR3 contains 17 residues. This chain's CDR3 is CARPHGAGGNGRTEAFF. The CDR3 DNA is TGTGCCAGACCACACGGGGCAGGGGGCAACGGGAGGACTGAAGCTTTCTTT. Variable domain in full (rest from reference TRBV19 and TRBJ1-1): DGGITQSPKYLFRKEGQNVTLSCEQNLNHDAMYWYRQDPGQGLRLIYYSQIVNDFQKGDIAEGYSVSREKKESFPLTVTSAQKNPTAFYLCARPHGAGGNGRTEAFFGQGTRLTVV.

This clone has more than one count but fewer than ten. The chain links TRBV7-6 to TRBJ2-3; 8 nucleotides line up with TRBD2. With 7 bases clipped from V and 2 bases from J, the junction kept 11 bases outside the gene matches. The CDR3 is 16 amino acids. The germline gives CDR1 SGHVS, CDR2 FNYEAQ. This chain's CDR3 is CASIPTSVTSTDTQYF. CDR3 DNA: TGTGCCAGCATTCCGACTAGCGTCACCTCCACAGATACGCAGTATTTT. The whole variable domain, remainder taken from reference TRBV7-6 and TRBJ2-3, is GAGVSQSPRYKVTKRGQDVALRCDPISGHVSLYWYRQALGQGPEFLTYFNYEAQQDKSGLPNDRFSAERPEGSISTLTIQRTEQRDSAMYRCASIPTSVTSTDTQYFGPGTRLTVL.

The rearrangement links TRBV6-7 to TRBJ1-5, with D unclear. TRBV6-7 is known as an ORF, though its function is uncertain. This CDR3 is 15 amino acids long. Trimming took 6 bases from V and 0 from J, leaving 12 bases between them. This CDR3 reads CASRSLYYSNQPQHF. The CDR3 DNA is TGTGCCAGCAGATCCCTCTATTATAGCAATCAGCCCCAGCATTTT.

The chain links TRBV27 to TRBJ2-3; possibly TRBD2 for D (5 bases). Between the trimmed V and J ends, which lost 2 bases and 2 bases, there was a span of 11 bases. Germline CDR1 MNHEY, CDR2 SMNVEV (reference sequence). This CDR3 comprises 15 residues. As DNA, the CDR3 is TGTGCCAGCAGTTTAAGAGGGCATGACACAGATACGCAGTATTTT. As protein: CASSLRGHDTDTQYF.

The chain has TRBV5-1 and TRBJ2-3; 11 bases match TRBD2. CDR1 and CDR2 from the germline V gene are SGHRS and YFSETQ. With V trimmed by 2 bases and J by 1 base, 9 bases remained unmatched. This CDR3 has 18 residues. CDR3 protein: CASSLSPGLAGGTDTQYF. In DNA form, the CDR3 reads TGCGCCAGCAGCTTATCCCCAGGACTAGCGGGTGGCACAGATACGCAGTATTTT. Full variable domain (missing parts from reference TRBV5-1 and TRBJ2-3): KAGVTQTPRYLIKTRGQQVTLSCSPISGHRSVSWYQQTPGQGLQFLFEYFSETQRNKGNFPGRFSGRQFSNSRSEMNVSTLELGDSALYLCASSLSPGLAGGTDTQYFGPGTRLTVL.

V and J are TRBV7-7 and TRBJ2-2, with D unclear. CDR3 size: 12 residues. Trimming took off 1 base at V and 6 bases at J, with 3 bases between the two ends. Germline V gives CDR1 SSHAT, CDR2 FNYEAQ (reference sequence). CDR3 protein: CASSLDSGELFF. The CDR3 region has the DNA TGTGCCAGCAGCTTAGACTCCGGGGAGCTGTTTTTT. Using reference TRBV7-7 and TRBJ2-2 for the parts outside the CDR3, the full variable domain is GAGVSQSPRYKVTKRGQDVTLRCDPISSHATLYWYQQALGQGPEFLTYFNYEAQPDKSGLPSDRFSAERPEGSISTLTIQRTEQRDSAMYRCASSLDSGELFFGEGSRLTVL.

V usage is TRBV6-5 and J usage is TRBJ2-5; TRBD1 agrees at 9 bases. CDR1 and CDR2 (germline): MNHEY, SVGAGI. This CDR3 is 15 amino acids long. V trimming: 4 bases; J trimming: 7 bases; junction bases outside the gene matches: 10. CDR3 loop: CASSWGGQGEGTQYF. In nucleotides, the CDR3 is TGTGCCAGCAGTTGGGGGGGACAGGGTGAGGGGACCCAGTACTTC.

This clone was detected only once. The chain uses TRBV27 and TRBJ2-3; 12 bases fit TRBD2. V trimming: 6 bases; J trimming: 6 bases; junction bases outside the gene matches: 19. The CDR3 sequence is 19 residues long. The germline V gene has CDR1 MNHEY and CDR2 SMNVEV (reference sequence). The CDR3 nucleotides are TGTGCCAGCAGACTAAACTTCGGACTAGCGGGATCGGGGATGGATACGCAGTATTTT. Amino acid sequence: CASRLNFGLAGSGMDTQYF.

This chain uses TRBV19 with TRBJ1-4; 7 positions match TRBD1. Germline-derived CDR1 and CDR2 are LNHDA and SQIVND (reference sequence). V gave up 5 bases and J gave up 0 bases; unmatched junction bases: 6. The length of the CDR3 is 16 residues. CDR3 sequence (DNA): TGTGCCAGTAGTTCTTTAGGGACAGCAACTAATGAAAAACTGTTTTTT. Translated, it gives CASSSLGTATNEKLFF. Variable domain in full (rest from reference TRBV19 and TRBJ1-4): DGGITQSPKYLFRKEGQNVTLSCEQNLNHDAMYWYRQDPGQGLRLIYYSQIVNDFQKGDIAEGYSVSREKKESFPLTVTSAQKNPTAFYLCASSSLGTATNEKLFFGSGTQLSVL.

The chain joins TRBV29-1 to TRBJ1-2; TRBD1 agrees at 8 bases. CDR1 is SQVTM and CDR2 is ANQGSEA in the germline V gene. After removal of 6 bases from V and 2 bases from J, the junction contained 5 bases not matched to a gene. The CDR3 spans 13 residues. CDR3 DNA: TGCAGCGTCCCGGACAGGGAGAACTATGGCTACACCTTC. This translates into CSVPDRENYGYTF.

The rearrangement uses TRBV11-2 and TRBJ2-1; TRBD2 is a possible D gene (7 bases). Trimming shortened V by 5 bases and J by 0 bases, and 17 bases separated the two germline ends. Germline V lookup: CDR1 SGHAT, CDR2 FQNNGV. CDR3 length equals 17 residues. This chain's CDR3 is CASSRGATQSSYNEQFF. The CDR3 DNA reads as TGTGCCAGCAGCCGGGGGGCCACCCAGAGCTCCTACAATGAGCAGTTCTTC.

V is TRBV18 and J is TRBJ2-7; D might be TRBD1 (6 bases). Trimming shortened V by 2 bases and J by 12 bases, and 17 bases separated the two germline ends. This CDR3 contains 13 residues. Per the germline V gene, CDR1 is KGHSH and CDR2 is LQKENI. CDR3 residues: CASSPYNREPPYF. The DNA of the CDR3 is TGTGCCAGCTCACCATATAACAGGGAACCTCCGTACTTC. The full variable domain, with the rest looked up from reference TRBV18 and TRBJ2-7, is NAGVMQNPRHLVRRRGQEARLRCSPMKGHSHVYWYRQLPEEGLKFMVYLQKENIIDESGMPKERFSAEFPKEGPSILRIQQVVRGDSAAYFCASSPYNREPPYFGPGTRLTVT.

The chain links TRBV7-9 to TRBJ2-7; 9 bases are a match to TRBD2. Germline V gives CDR1 SEHNR, CDR2 FQNEAQ (reference sequence). V lost 5 bases, J lost 5 bases, and 10 bases stayed unmatched. There are 15 residues in the CDR3. The CDR3 is CASSGSSGVIDEQYF. CDR3 bases: TGTGCCAGCAGCGGATCTAGCGGGGTAATCGACGAGCAGTACTTC.

As to this clone: The junction does not match germline at one end; this may be a read error. V is TRBV7-9 and J is TRBJ1-5; 7 bases are shared with TRBD1. This CDR3 contains 14 residues. Germline loops: CDR1 SEHNR, CDR2 FQNEAQ (reference sequence). The CDR3 bases are TGTTCCAGCAGCTTAGAAGGGGGCGGACAGCCCCAGCATTTT. It encodes CSSSLEGGGQPQHF. The whole variable domain, remainder taken from reference TRBV7-9 and TRBJ1-5, is DTGVSQNPRHKITKRGQNVTFRCDPISEHNRLYWYRQTLGQGPEFLTYFQNEAQLEKSRLLSDRFSAERPKGSFSTLEIQRTEQGDSAMYLCSSSLEGGGQPQHFGDGTRLSIL.

Remarks on this clone: Germline and junction disagree at one end, which may indicate a read error. The chain couples TRBV7-9 to TRBJ1-3; D perhaps matches TRBD1 (6 bases). The CDR3 length is 16 residues. The germline V gene encodes CDR1 SEHNR and CDR2 FQNEAQ (reference sequence). CDR3 bases: TGTTCCAGCAGCCCAGGGACACTTTACTCTGGAAACACCATATATTTT. As protein: CSSSPGTLYSGNTIYF.

The V call is TRBV14, the J call TRBJ2-1, with 9 bases that match TRBD2. This CDR3 is 16 amino acids long. The ends lost 0 bases at V and 3 bases at J; junction bases unmatched: 3. CDR1 and CDR2 (germline): SGHDN, FVKESK. The CDR3 loop is CASSQDLAGSYNEQFF. Here the CDR3 DNA reads TGTGCCAGCAGCCAAGATCTAGCGGGGAGCTACAATGAGCAGTTCTTC.

V gene TRBV19 combines with J gene TRBJ1-3; D gene ambiguous. The ends were cut back, 5 bases at V and 4 bases at J, with 9 bases in the middle. This CDR3 comprises 13 residues. CDR1 LNHDA and CDR2 SQIVND come from the germline V gene (reference sequence). CDR3 sequence: CASSGEQGNTIYF. The CDR3 DNA reads TGTGCCAGTAGTGGTGAGCAAGGAAACACCATATATTTT.

The V call is TRBV7-9, the J call TRBJ1-5, with D possibly TRBD1 on 5 matching bases. The CDR3 covers 13 residues. Trimming stripped 6 bases from V and 2 bases from J, with 8 bases between. Germline V CDR1 and CDR2: SEHNR, FQNEAQ (reference sequence). The CDR3 reads CASSRGGNQPQHF. DNA for the CDR3: TGTGCCAGCAGTCGGGGGGGCAATCAGCCCCAGCATTTT.

The V gene is TRBV14, the J gene TRBJ2-1; the D gene is possibly TRBD2 (6 bases). The V gene lost 1 base and the J gene lost 8 bases, with 15 bases spanning the gap. The CDR3 consists of 15 residues. Germline-derived CDR1 and CDR2 are SGHDN and FVKESK. The CDR3 region is CASSQVASTSDEQFF. For the CDR3, the DNA is TGTGCCAGCAGCCAAGTGGCGTCGACTAGTGATGAGCAGTTCTTC. The whole variable domain, filled in from reference TRBV14 and TRBJ2-1, reads EAGVTQFPSHSVIEKGQTVTLRCDPISGHDNLYWYRRVMGKEIKFLLHFVKESKQDESGMPNNRFLAERTGGTYSTLKVQPAELEDSGVYFCASSQVASTSDEQFFGPGTRLTVL.

V gene TRBV4-2 combines with J gene TRBJ2-5, with D tentatively TRBD2 (7 bases). The CDR3 has 17 amino acids. Germline loops: CDR1 LGHNA, CDR2 YNFKEQ. V gave up 1 base and J gave up 5 bases, with 20 bases separating them. In nucleotides, the CDR3 is TGTGCCAGCAGCCAAGGAAAGGGGGGGGCCCTTTCGGAGACCCAGTACTTC. Translation gives CASSQGKGGALSETQYF.

The rearrangement uses TRBV9 and TRBJ1-4, with 10 bases that match TRBD1. The CDR3 is made up of 16 amino acids. Trimming at V came to 0 bases and at J to 12 bases, leaving 11 bases not matched to a gene. The V gene's germline CDR1 is SGDLS and CDR2 YYNGEE. In nucleotides, the CDR3 is TGTGCCAGCAGCGTAGACCCCCGGGACAGGGGAGGAGAACTGTTTTTT. Residues: CASSVDPRDRGGELFF. The whole variable domain, remainder taken from reference TRBV9 and TRBJ1-4, is DSGVTQTPKHLITATGQRVTLRCSPRSGDLSVYWYQQSLDQGLQFLIQYYNGEERAKGNILERFSAQQFPDLHSELNLSSLELGDSALYFCASSVDPRDRGGELFFGSGTQLSVL.

This clone was observed a handful of times. J is TRBJ2-7 and V is TRBV7-9, with TRBD1 identical over 9 bases. The ends lost 3 bases at V and 0 bases at J; junction bases unmatched: 6. This CDR3 is 16 amino acids long. Looked up from germline, CDR1 is SEHNR and CDR2 is FQNEAQ (reference sequence). DNA of the CDR3: TGTGCCAGCAGCTTTACGGACAGGGGCAGCTCCTACGAGCAGTACTTC. Encoded protein: CASSFTDRGSSYEQYF.

The rearrangement uses TRBV6-1 and TRBJ2-1; tentative D call: TRBD2 (6 bases). The CDR3 length is 15 residues. The germline CDR1 and CDR2 sequences are MNHNS and SASEGT. V lost 4 bases and J lost 4, with 14 bases in between. CDR3 coding DNA: TGTGCCAGCAGTGGGGGGAGGTGGGAATACAATGAGCAGTTCTTC. Protein product: CASSGGRWEYNEQFF.

CDR3 in amino acids: CASSQEGGARTRNTIYF. The CDR3 region has the DNA TGTGCCAGCAGCCAAGAGGGCGGGGCCCGTACAAGAAACACCATATATTTT. The chain is built from TRBV4-2 and TRBJ1-3; perhaps TRBD1 as D (5 bases). Trimming cost V 0 bases and J 5 bases, with 17 bases left between them. This CDR3 spans 17 amino acids. Germline CDR1 is LGHNA and CDR2 is YNFKEQ.